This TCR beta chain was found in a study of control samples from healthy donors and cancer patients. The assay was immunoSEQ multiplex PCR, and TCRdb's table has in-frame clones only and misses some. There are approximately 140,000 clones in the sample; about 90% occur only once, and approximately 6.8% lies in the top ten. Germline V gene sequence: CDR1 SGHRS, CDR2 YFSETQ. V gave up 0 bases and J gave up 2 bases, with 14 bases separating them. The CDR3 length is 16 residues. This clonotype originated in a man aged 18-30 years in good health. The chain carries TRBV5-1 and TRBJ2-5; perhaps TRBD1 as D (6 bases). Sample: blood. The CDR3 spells CASSLGAGDYQETQYF. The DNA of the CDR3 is TGCGCCAGCAGCTTGGGGGCAGGGGATTATCAAGAGACCCAGTACTTC.